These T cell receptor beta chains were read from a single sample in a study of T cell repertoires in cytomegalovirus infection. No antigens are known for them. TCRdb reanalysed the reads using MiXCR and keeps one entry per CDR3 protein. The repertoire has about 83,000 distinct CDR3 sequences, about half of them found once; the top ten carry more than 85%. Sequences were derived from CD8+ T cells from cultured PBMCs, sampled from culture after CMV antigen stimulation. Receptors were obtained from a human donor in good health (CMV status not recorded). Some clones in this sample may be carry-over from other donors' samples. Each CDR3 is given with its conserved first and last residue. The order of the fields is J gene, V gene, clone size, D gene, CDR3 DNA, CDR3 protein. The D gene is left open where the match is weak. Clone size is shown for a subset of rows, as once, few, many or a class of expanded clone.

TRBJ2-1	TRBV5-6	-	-	TGTGCCAGCAGCTTAGGGCTAAGTTCCTACAATGAGCAGTTCTTC	CASSLGLSSYNEQFF
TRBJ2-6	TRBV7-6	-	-	TGTGCCAGCAGCTTCGGGAGACCTGGGGCCAACGTCCTGACTTTC	CASSFGRPGANVLTF
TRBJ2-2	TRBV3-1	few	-	TGTGCCAGCAGCCAAGCGCGATCTATGAACACCGGGGAGCTGTTTTTT	CASSQARSMNTGELFF
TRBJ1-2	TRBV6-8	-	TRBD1	TGTGCCAGCTCGGACAGGAGCCCCTCTAACTATGGCTACACCTTC	CASSDRSPSNYGYTF
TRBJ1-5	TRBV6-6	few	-	TGTGCCAGCAGTTACTCACTCAAATATAGCAATCAGCCCCAGCATTTT	CASSYSLKYSNQPQHF
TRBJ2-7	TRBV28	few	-	TGTGCCAGCAGTTCCCCCATGAGAGAGCAGTACTTC	CASSSPMREQYF
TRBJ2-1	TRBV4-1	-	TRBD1	TGCGCCAGCAGCCAAGTTCGGGCAGGGACAGGGTCGTTCTTC	CASSQVRAGTGSFF
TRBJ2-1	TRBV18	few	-	TGTGCCAGCTCACCGGACCGCGATGAGCAGTTCTTC	CASSPDRDEQFF
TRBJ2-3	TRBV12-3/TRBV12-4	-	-	TGTGCCAGCAGTTTACGGGGGTTTCTTGCAGATACGCAGTATTTT	CASSLRGFLADTQYF
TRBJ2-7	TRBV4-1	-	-	TGCGCCAGCAGCCAAGGCTACGGGCAGGCCTACGAGCAGTACTTC	CASSQGYGQAYEQYF
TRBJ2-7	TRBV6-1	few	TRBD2	TGTGCCAGCAGATTGGGACTAGCGGGTATCTACGAGCAGTACTTC	CASRLGLAGIYEQYF
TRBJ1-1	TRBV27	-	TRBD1	TGTGCCAGCAGTATGACAGGGAGGGAAGCTTTCTTT	CASSMTGREAFF
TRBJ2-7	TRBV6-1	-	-	TGTGCCAACAGTGTACAGGGTTACGAGCAGTACTTC	CANSVQGYEQYF
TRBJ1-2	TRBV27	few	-	TGTGCCAGCAGTTTTGGGCAGAATAGTGGCTACACCTTC	CASSFGQNSGYTF
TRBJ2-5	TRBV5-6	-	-	TGTGCCAGCAGCTTCAGCGGCAGGAGGTACCAAGAGACCCAGTACTTC	CASSFSGRRYQETQYF
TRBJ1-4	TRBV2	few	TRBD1	TGTGCCAGCAGTCACCGACAGGGGATTAATGAAAAACTGTTTTTT	CASSHRQGINEKLFF
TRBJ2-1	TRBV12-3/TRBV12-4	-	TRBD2	TGTGCCAGCACAGCGGGGGGCCAGAACAATGAGCAGTTCTTC	CASTAGGQNNEQFF
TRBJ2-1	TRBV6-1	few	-	TGTGCCAGCAGTGAATTGGGGGGTTCCTACAATGAGCAGTTCTTC	CASSELGGSYNEQFF
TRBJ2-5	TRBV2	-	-	TGTGCCAGCAGTGGCGAGGACAGACAAGAGACCCAGTACTTC	CASSGEDRQETQYF
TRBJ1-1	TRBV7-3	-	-	TGTGCCAGCAGCTCGACAGGTATGAACACTGAAGCTTTCTTT	CASSSTGMNTEAFF
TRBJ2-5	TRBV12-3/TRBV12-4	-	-	TGTGCCAGCAGTGGTCGCCACCAAGAGACCCAGTACTTC	CASSGRHQETQYF
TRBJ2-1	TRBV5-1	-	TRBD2	TGCGCCAGCAGCTTGGGCGGGGGGCTCTACAATGAGCAGTTCTTC	CASSLGGGLYNEQFF
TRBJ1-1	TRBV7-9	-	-	TGTGCCAGCAGCTTAGTTAGGACTCGCACTGAAGCTTTCTTT	CASSLVRTRTEAFF
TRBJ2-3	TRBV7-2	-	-	TGTGCCAGCAGCTTAGGGGGCAGGTCTCGGGATACGCAGTATTTT	CASSLGGRSRDTQYF
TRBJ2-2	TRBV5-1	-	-	TGCGCCAGCACCAGAGGGGTGTACACCGGGGAGCTGTTTTTT	CASTRGVYTGELFF
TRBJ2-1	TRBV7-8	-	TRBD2	TGTGCCAGCAGCTTAGTACTAGCGGGAGGCCATGAGCAGTTCTTC	CASSLVLAGGHEQFF
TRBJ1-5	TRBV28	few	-	TGTGCCAGCAGTTTAAGGGGACAAAGCAATCAGCCCCAGCATTTT	CASSLRGQSNQPQHF
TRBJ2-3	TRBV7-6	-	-	TGTGCCAGCAGCCAGAGTTCCACAGGGTCCACAGATACGCAGTATTTT	CASSQSSTGSTDTQYF
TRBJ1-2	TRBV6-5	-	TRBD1	TGTGCCAGCAGTTACTCGGGACAGTATTCCTATGGCTACACCTTC	CASSYSGQYSYGYTF
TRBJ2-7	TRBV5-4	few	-	TGTGCCAGCAGCTTGCGAGGGCGGGACGAGCAGTACTTC	CASSLRGRDEQYF
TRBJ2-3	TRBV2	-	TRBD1	TGTGCCAGCAGTGAATACAGGGGCCCAGATACGCAGTATTTT	CASSEYRGPDTQYF
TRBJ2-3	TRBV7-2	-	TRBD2	TGTGCCAGCAGCTTAGAAATAAGCGGGAGTGTCGCAGATGCGCAGTATTTT	CASSLEISGSVADAQYF
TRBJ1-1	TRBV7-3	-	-	TGTGCCAGCAGCCGCCTGGGGAGCACTGAAGCTTTCTTT	CASSRLGSTEAFF
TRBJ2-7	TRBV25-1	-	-	TGTGCCAGCAGTGACCCAGCCTACGAGCAGTACTTC	CASSDPAYEQYF
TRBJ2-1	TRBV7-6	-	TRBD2	TGTGCCAGCAGCTGGACTAGCGGGAGGGGTTACAATGAGCAGTTCTTC	CASSWTSGRGYNEQFF
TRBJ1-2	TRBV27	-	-	TGTGCCAGCAGTTTCGAAGGTTCGGATGGCTACACCTTC	CASSFEGSDGYTF
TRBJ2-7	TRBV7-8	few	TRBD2	TGTGCCAGCAGGAAACTAGCGGGGGTTACCTACGAGCAGTACTTC	CASRKLAGVTYEQYF
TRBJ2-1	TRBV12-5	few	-	TGTGCTAGTGGGTTAGTAACCTCGAGGGATTCCTACAATGAGCAGTTCTTC	CASGLVTSRDSYNEQFF
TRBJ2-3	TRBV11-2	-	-	TGTGCCAGCAGCCAACCACAAAGGGTCGTATGGGCTACGCAGTATTTT	CASSQPQRVVWATQYF
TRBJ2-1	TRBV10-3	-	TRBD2	TGTGCCATCAGTGAGTCGTTGACTAGCGGGGGGGCGGGACCCAACAATGAGCAGTTCTTC	CAISESLTSGGAGPNNEQFF
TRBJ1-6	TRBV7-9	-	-	TGTGCCAGCAGCCCCCCGGGTGGGGTTATCACCCTCCACTTT	CASSPPGGVITLHF
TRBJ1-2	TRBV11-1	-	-	TGTGCCAGCAGCTTAGTCGGGCCTGACCGCGTCTATGGCTACACCTTC	CASSLVGPDRVYGYTF
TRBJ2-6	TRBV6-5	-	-	TGTGCCAGCAGTTACTCTGTCGGGGCTCTGTCTGGGGCCAACGTCCTGACTTTC	CASSYSVGALSGANVLTF
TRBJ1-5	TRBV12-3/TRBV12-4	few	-	TGTGCCAGCAGTTTTATCGGGGGCAATCAGCCCCAGCATTTT	CASSFIGGNQPQHF
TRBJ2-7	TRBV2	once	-	TGTGCCAGCAGTCGGGACCCTGGCTCCTACGAGCAGTACTTC	CASSRDPGSYEQYF
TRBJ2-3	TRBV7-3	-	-	TGTGCCAGCAGCTTAAAAGCCTCAGATACGCAGTATTTT	CASSLKASDTQYF
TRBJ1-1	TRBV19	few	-	TGTGCCAGTAGTCACGGGAACACTGAAGCTTTCTTT	CASSHGNTEAFF
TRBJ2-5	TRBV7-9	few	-	TGTGCCAGCAGGGTCCTGGAGCTTTGGGAGACCCAGTACTTC	CASRVLELWETQYF
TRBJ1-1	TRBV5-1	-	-	TGCGCCAGCAGCTTGGTGGAGAGTGAAGCTTTCTTT	CASSLVESEAFF